The clone carrying this TCR beta chain was counted a single time. This sample was taken from a study of blood T cell repertoires in COVID-19. Study details: Acute-phase and convalescent COVID-19 samples originated in the United States, Italy and Spain. PBMCs, B-cell-depleted T cells, or T cells were the source of the cDNA or gDNA that made up the material.

Trimming left V 4 bases short and J 15 bases short, with 10 bases between. Germline assignment: CDR1 WSHSY and CDR2 SAAADI. This CDR3 is 10 amino acids long. Authors' data handling: Nucleated cell number was recorded as an estimate derived from reference gene primer amplification. TCRdb keeps only in-frame clones here, not all; method: immunoSEQ multiplex PCR. Clone size and the V and J calls come from that table; the DNA yielded D and trimming. This sample has some 260,000 clones, with approximately 91% found just once. The sample consisted of peripheral blood. The source of this sequence is a human donor in a cohort sampled during active COVID-19. The chain links TRBV10-2 to TRBJ2-1; D unresolved. The CDR3 region has the DNA TGCGCCAGCAGTGGTGGGCTGGTGTTCTTC. Translated: CASSGGLVFF.